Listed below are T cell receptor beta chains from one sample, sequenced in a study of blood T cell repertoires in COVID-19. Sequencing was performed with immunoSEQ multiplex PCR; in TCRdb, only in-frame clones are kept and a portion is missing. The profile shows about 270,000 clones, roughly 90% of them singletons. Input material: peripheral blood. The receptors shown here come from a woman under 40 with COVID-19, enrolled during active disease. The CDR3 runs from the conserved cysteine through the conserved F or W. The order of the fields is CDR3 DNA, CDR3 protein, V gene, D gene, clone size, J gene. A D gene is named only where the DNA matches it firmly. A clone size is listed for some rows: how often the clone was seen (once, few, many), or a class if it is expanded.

cdr3_nt: TGTGCCACCAGCAATGCGCGGGGACCTCAAGAGACCCAGTACTTC
cdr3_aa: CATSNARGPQETQYF
v_call: TRBV15
d_call: -
clone_size: once
j_call: TRBJ2-5

cdr3_nt: TGTGCCAGCAGTTGGGGACGGGGGGAGACCCAGTACTTC
cdr3_aa: CASSWGRGETQYF
v_call: TRBV6-2/TRBV6-3
d_call: -
clone_size: once
j_call: TRBJ2-5

cdr3_nt: TGTGCCAGCAGCTTAGAACGAGGAAAGGGGGCAACTAATGAAAAACTGTTTTTT
cdr3_aa: CASSLERGKGATNEKLFF
v_call: TRBV7-8
d_call: -
clone_size: -
j_call: TRBJ1-4

cdr3_nt: TGTGCCAGCAGCACGTCCGTGACGGGGCAGTTCTTC
cdr3_aa: CASSTSVTGQFF
v_call: TRBV11-2
d_call: -
clone_size: -
j_call: TRBJ2-1

cdr3_nt: TGTGCCAGTAAGGATCCGGGTGTGGTGGACATTCAGTACTTC
cdr3_aa: CASKDPGVVDIQYF
v_call: TRBV19
d_call: -
clone_size: -
j_call: TRBJ2-4

cdr3_nt: TGTGCCAGCACTAATACAGGATACGGCACAGATACGCAGTATTTT
cdr3_aa: CASTNTGYGTDTQYF
v_call: TRBV25-1
d_call: -
clone_size: -
j_call: TRBJ2-3

cdr3_nt: TGTGCCAGCAGCCCCCTGGGGCAGATGAGAAACACCATATATTTT
cdr3_aa: CASSPLGQMRNTIYF
v_call: TRBV5-6
d_call: -
clone_size: -
j_call: TRBJ1-3

cdr3_nt: TGTGCCAGCAGAGACAGGGCGGATTTTGGGGCTTTCTTT
cdr3_aa: CASRDRADFGAFF
v_call: TRBV27
d_call: TRBD1
clone_size: -
j_call: TRBJ1-1

cdr3_nt: TGTGCCAGCAGTGACTATACGAGGGGGCCCTCCTACGAGCAGTACTTC
cdr3_aa: CASSDYTRGPSYEQYF
v_call: TRBV6-4
d_call: TRBD1
clone_size: -
j_call: TRBJ2-7

cdr3_nt: TGTGCCAGCAGCCCCGCTAGCGGATTATACGAGCAGTACTTC
cdr3_aa: CASSPASGLYEQYF
v_call: TRBV3-1/TRBV3-2
d_call: TRBD2
clone_size: -
j_call: TRBJ2-7

cdr3_nt: TGTGCCAGTAGTATTTGGTCAGTCAGCAATCAGCCCCAGCATTTT
cdr3_aa: CASSIWSVSNQPQHF
v_call: TRBV19
d_call: -
clone_size: -
j_call: TRBJ1-5

cdr3_nt: TGTGCCAGTAGTATCAGGGAATCTGAAGCTTTCTTT
cdr3_aa: CASSIRESEAFF
v_call: TRBV19
d_call: -
clone_size: -
j_call: TRBJ1-1

cdr3_nt: TGTGCCAGTATACCCGCGCGGCTAAACACTGAAGCTTTCTTT
cdr3_aa: CASIPARLNTEAFF
v_call: TRBV6-5
d_call: -
clone_size: few
j_call: TRBJ1-1

cdr3_nt: TGTGCCAGCAGTCCGGGGATAACCTACGAGCAGTACTTC
cdr3_aa: CASSPGITYEQYF
v_call: TRBV12-3/TRBV12-4
d_call: -
clone_size: -
j_call: TRBJ2-7